This T cell receptor (beta chain) stems from a study of blood T cell repertoires in COVID-19. Study processing details: Amplification of reference gene primers provided the estimated nucleated cell counts. Produced via immunoSEQ multiplex PCR; TCRdb's table is partial and in-frame only. Clone size and the V and J calls come from that table; the DNA yielded D and trimming. This table has roughly 110,000 clones, approximately 86% appearing once. This clone appeared a single time. V shed 4 bases and J 9 bases; nucleotides not matched to a gene: 7. The CDR3 loop spans 14 amino acids. Germline lookup yields CDR1 SGDLS and CDR2 YYNGEE.

This TCR came from a man aged 40-49 years with acute or convalescent COVID-19. The sample consisted of peripheral blood. The J gene is TRBJ2-1, the V gene TRBV9; 10 bases align to TRBD2. CDR3 sequence (DNA): TGTGCCAGCAGCCCGGGGACTAGCGTGGGTGAGCAGTTCTTC. Translation gives CASSPGTSVGEQFF.